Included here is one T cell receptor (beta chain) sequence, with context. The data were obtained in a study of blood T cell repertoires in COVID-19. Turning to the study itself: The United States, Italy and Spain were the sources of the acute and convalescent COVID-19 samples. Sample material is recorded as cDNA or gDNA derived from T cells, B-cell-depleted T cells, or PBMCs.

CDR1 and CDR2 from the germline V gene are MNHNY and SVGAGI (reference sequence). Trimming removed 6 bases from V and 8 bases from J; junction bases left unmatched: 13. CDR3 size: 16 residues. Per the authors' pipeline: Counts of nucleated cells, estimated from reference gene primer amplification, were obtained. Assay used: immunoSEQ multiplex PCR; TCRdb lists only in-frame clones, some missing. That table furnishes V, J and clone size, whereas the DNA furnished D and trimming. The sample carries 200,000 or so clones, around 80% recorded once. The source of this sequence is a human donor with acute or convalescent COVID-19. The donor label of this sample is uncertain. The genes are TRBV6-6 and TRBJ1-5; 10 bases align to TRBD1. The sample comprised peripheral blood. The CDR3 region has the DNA TGTGCCAGCAGCTCTCTGACAGGGGGCCGAGCTGAGCCCCAGCATTTT. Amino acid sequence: CASSSLTGGRAEPQHF.